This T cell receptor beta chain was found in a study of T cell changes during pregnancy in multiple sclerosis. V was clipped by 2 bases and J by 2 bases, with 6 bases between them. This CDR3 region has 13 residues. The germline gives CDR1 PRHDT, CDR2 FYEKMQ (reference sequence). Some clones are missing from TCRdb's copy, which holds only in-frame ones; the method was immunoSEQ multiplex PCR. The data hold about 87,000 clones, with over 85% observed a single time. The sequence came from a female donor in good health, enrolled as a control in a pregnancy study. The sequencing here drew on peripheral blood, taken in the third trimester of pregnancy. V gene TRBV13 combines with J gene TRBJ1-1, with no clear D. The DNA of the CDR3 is TGTGCCAGCAGCTTACAGGAAAACACTGAAGCTTTCTTT. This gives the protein CASSLQENTEAFF.